This entry is about one T cell receptor (beta chain). Its specificity is not known. This sample is drawn from a study of cytomegalovirus exposure and HLA in healthy donors. Study-wide points: Later analysis revealed greater clonal expansion in HLA-associated TCR beta chains than in equally common others. It was confirmed in vitro that a few of the CMV-associated chains were specific for CMV antigens.

This PCR relied on a set of 60 Vbeta primers and 13 Jbeta primers. Per the authors' pipeline: As a later analysis found, there were 70 million to 90 million unique TCR beta chains, of which roughly 11 million were shared. Clones were read by immunoSEQ multiplex PCR, and TCRdb kept only the in-frame ones, dropping some. V and J calls and clone size are given by that table; D and trimming were obtained from the DNA. The table lists roughly 150,000 clones, 65% to 85% of them singletons. The receptor was derived from a man aged 45-65 years in good health and CMV-seropositive. The sequencing input was PBMCs.

CDR3 region: CASGLAGGYEQYF. In DNA form, the CDR3 reads TGTGCCAGCGGGTTAGCGGGAGGCTACGAGCAGTACTTC. The chain employs TRBV25-1 and TRBJ2-7, with 10 positions matching TRBD2. CDR3 length equals 13 residues. V gave up 8 bases and J gave up 3 bases; unmatched junction bases: 4. Per the germline V gene, CDR1 is MGHDK and CDR2 is SYGVNS.